This T cell receptor (beta chain) was found in a study of read filtering for tumor transcriptome and immune sequencing. This library used approximately 0.4 ug RNA and molecular barcoded adaptors spanning alpha/delta and beta/gamma chains. TCRdb ran MiXCR on the reads and lists one entry per CDR3 protein. This sample has tens of thousands of distinct CDR3 sequences, with about 19% found just once. The ends lost 11 bases at V and 7 bases at J; junction bases unmatched: 17. The CDR3 is 16 amino acids. CDR1 is ENHRY and CDR2 is SYGVKD in the germline V gene. Regarding this clonotype: A read error may be the cause here, since a much bigger clone is one base away.

Specimen: a population of CD138-negative cells sorted from bone marrow. This rearrangement joins TRBV10-3 to TRBJ1-5, with 10 bases that match TRBD1. This receptor was taken from a donor at least 40 years old with multiple myeloma. The CDR3 DNA reads as TGTGCCCACAGTGAGTCGATTGGGACAGGGGAACAGCCCCAGCATTTT. Amino acids: CAHSESIGTGEQPQHF.